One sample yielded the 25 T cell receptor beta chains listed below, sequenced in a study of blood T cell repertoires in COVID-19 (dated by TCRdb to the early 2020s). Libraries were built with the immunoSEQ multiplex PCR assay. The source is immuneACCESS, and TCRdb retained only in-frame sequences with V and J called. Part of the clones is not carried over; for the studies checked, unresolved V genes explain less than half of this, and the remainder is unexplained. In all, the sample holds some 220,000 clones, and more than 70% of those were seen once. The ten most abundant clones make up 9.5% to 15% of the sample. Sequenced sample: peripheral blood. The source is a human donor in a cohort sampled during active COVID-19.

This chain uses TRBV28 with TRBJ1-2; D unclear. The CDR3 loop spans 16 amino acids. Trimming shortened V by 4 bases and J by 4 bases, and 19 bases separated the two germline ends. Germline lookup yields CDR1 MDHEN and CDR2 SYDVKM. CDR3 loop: CASSSRAGDWAYGYTF. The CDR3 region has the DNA TGTGCCAGCAGTTCGAGGGCCGGTGACTGGGCCTATGGCTACACCTTC.

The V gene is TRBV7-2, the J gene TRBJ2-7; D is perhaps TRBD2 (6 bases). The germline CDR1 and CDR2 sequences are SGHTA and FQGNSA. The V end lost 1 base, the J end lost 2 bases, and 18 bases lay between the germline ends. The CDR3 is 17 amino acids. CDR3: CASSLDWGGAAPYEQYF. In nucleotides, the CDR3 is TGTGCCAGCAGCTTAGATTGGGGCGGGGCGGCCCCCTACGAGCAGTACTTC.

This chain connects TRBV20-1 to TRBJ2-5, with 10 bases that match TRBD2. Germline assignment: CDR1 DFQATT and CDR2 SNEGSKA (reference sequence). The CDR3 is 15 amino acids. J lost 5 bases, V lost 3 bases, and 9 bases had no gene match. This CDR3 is CSASGPSGGRETQYF. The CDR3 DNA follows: TGCAGTGCTAGTGGGCCTAGCGGGGGCCGGGAGACCCAGTACTTC.

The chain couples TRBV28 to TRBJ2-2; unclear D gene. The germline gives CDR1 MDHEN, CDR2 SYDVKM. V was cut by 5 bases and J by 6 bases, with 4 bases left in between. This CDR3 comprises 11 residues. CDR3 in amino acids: CASSTPGELFF. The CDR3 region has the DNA TGTGCCAGCAGTACTCCCGGGGAGCTGTTTTTT.

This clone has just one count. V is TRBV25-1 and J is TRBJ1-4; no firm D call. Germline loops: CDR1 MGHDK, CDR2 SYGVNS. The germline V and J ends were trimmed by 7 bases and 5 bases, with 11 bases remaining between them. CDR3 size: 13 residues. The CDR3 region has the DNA TGTGCCAGCAACGCCGGTTTAAATGAAAAACTGTTTTTT. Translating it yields CASNAGLNEKLFF.

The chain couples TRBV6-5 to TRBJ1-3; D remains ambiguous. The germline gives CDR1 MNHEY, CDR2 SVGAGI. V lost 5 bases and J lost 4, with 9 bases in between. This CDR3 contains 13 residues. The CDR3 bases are TGTGCCAGCAGTCCTACGGTAGGAAACACCATATATTTT. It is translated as CASSPTVGNTIYF.

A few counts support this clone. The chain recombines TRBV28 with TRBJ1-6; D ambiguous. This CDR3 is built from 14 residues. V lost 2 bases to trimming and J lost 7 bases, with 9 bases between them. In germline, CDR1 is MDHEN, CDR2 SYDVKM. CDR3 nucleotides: TGTGCCAGCAGTTTACGACGGGAGAATTCACCCCTCCACTTT. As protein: CASSLRRENSPLHF.

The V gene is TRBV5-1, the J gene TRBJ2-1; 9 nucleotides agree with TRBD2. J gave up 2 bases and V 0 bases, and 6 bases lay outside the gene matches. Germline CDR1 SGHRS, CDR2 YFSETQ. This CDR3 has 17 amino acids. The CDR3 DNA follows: TGCGCCAGCAGCTTGGACGCGGGAGGGCCCCCCTACAATGAGCAGTTCTTC. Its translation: CASSLDAGGPPYNEQFF.

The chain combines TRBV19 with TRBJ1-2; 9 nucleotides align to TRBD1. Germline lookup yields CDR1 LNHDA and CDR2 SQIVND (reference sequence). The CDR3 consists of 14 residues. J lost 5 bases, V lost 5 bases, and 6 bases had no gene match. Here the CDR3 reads CASSPDGTGYGYTF. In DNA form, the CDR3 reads TGTGCCAGTAGTCCAGACGGGACAGGGTATGGCTACACCTTC.

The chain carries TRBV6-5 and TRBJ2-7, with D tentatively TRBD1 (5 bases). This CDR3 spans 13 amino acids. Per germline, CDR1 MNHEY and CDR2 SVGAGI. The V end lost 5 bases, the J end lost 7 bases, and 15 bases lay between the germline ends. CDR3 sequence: CASSRPGQREQYF. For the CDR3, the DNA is TGTGCCAGCAGTCGACCCGGACAACGGGAGCAGTACTTC.

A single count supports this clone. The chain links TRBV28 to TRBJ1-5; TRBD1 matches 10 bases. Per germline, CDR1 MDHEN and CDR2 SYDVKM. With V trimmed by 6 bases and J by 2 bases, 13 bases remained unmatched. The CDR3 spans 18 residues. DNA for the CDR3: TGTGCCAGCAGGTCCCCCGACAGGGGGCCCCCTCGCAATCAGCCCCAGCATTTT. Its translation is CASRSPDRGPPRNQPQHF.

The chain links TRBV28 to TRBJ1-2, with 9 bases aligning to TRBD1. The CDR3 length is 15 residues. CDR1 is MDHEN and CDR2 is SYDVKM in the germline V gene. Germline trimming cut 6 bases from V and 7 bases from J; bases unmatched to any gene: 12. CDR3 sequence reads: CASRGGDRERSGYTF. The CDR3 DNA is TGTGCCAGCAGAGGGGGGGACAGGGAGAGATCTGGCTACACCTTC.

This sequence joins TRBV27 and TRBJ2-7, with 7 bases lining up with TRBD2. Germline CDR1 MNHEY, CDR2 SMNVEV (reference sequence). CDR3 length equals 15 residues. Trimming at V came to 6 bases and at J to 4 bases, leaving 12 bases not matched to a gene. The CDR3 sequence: CASSPGLPVRYEQYF. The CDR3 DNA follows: TGTGCCAGCAGCCCGGGACTACCCGTAAGGTACGAGCAGTACTTC.

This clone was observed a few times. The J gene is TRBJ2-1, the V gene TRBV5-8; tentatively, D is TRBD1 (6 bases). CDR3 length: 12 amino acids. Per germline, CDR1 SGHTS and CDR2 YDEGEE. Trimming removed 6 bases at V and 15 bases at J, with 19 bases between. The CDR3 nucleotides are TGTGCCAGCACCCCCAAGGGCAGGGGCCTGTTCTTC. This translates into CASTPKGRGLFF.

The DNA of the CDR3 is TGTGCCAGCTCACCACCGAACCGGGTCACTAATGAAAAACTGTTTTTT. Translating gives CASSPPNRVTNEKLFF. This chain connects TRBV18 to TRBJ1-4; no firm D call. The CDR3 runs 16 residues. Germline CDR1 KGHSH, CDR2 LQKENI. V lost 0 bases to trimming and J lost 2 bases, with 10 bases between them.

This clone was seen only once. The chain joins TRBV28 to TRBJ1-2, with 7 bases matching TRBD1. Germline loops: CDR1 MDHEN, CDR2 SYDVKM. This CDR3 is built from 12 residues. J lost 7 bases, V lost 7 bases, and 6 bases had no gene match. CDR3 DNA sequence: TGTGCCAGCACCCCGGACAGGCGTGGCTACACCTTC. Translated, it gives CASTPDRRGYTF.

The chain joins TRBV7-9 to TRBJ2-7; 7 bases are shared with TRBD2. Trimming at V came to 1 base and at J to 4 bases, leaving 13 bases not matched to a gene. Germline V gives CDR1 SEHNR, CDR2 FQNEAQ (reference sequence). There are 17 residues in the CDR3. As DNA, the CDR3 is TGTGCCAGCAGCTTAGGGGGAGGGCAGCACAAGCGGTACGAGCAGTACTTC. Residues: CASSLGGGQHKRYEQYF. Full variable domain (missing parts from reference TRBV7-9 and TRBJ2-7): DTGVSQNPRHKITKRGQNVTFRCDPISEHNRLYWYRQTLGQGPEFLTYFQNEAQLEKSRLLSDRFSAERPKGSFSTLEIQRTEQGDSAMYLCASSLGGGQHKRYEQYFGPGTRLTVT.

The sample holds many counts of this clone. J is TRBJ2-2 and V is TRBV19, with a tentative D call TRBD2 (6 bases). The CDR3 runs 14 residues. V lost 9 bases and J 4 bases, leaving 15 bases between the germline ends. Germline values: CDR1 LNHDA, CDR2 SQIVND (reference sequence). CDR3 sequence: CASSSGLLTGELFF. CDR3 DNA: TGTGCCAGCAGTTCGGGACTCCTCACCGGGGAGCTGTTTTTT.

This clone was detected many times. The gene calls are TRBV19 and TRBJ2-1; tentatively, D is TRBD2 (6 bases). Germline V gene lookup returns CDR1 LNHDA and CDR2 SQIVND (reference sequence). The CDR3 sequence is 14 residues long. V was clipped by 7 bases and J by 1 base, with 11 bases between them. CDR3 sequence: CASTTRGSYNEQFF. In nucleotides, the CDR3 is TGTGCCAGTACCACCCGGGGGTCCTACAATGAGCAGTTCTTC.

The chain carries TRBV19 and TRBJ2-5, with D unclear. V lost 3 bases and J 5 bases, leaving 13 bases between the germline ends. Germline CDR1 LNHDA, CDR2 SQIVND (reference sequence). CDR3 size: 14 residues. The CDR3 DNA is TGTGCCAGTAGTATGGCCCCGGAGAGGGAGACCCAGTACTTC. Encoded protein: CASSMAPERETQYF.

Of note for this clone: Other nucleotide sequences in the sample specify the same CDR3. CDR3 sequence: CASSFQGNTEAFF. The CDR3 nucleotides read TGTGCCAGCAGCTTTCAGGGGAACACTGAAGCTTTCTTT. The rearrangement uses TRBV7-9 and TRBJ1-1, with D perhaps TRBD1 (5 bases). Trimming removed 3 bases at V and 1 base at J, with 6 bases between. The germline V gene encodes CDR1 SEHNR and CDR2 FQNEAQ (reference sequence). The CDR3 has 13 residues.

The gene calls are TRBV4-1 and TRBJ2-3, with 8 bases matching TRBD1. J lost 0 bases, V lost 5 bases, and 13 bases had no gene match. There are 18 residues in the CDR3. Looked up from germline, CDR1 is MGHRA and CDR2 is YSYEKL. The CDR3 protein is CASSNYADRVVSTDTQYF. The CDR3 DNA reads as TGCGCCAGCAGCAACTATGCGGACAGGGTCGTTAGCACAGATACGCAGTATTTT.

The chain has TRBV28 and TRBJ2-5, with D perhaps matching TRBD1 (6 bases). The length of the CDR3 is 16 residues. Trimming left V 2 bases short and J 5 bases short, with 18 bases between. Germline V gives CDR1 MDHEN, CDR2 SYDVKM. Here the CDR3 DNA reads TGTGCCAGCAGTTTAGGGTCACAGGGATGGTACGAGACCCAGTACTTC. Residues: CASSLGSQGWYETQYF.

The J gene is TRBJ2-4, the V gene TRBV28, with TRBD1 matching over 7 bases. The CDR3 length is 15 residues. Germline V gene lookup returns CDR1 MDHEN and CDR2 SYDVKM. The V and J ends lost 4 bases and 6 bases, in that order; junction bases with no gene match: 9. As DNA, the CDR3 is TGTGCCAGCAGTTCGCCCCAGGGGGTAATAAACATTCAGTACTTC. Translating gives CASSSPQGVINIQYF.

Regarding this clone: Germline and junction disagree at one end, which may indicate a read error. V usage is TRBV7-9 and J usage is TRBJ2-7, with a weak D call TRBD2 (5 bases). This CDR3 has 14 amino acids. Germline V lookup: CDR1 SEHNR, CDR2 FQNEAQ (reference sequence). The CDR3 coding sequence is TGTGCCAGCAGCCTAGCACATTTCCCCTACGAGCAGTACTTC. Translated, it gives CASSLAHFPYEQYF.